One sample yielded the 29 T cell receptor beta chains listed below, sequenced in a study of CD8 T cells in Susac syndrome. The RNA input was roughly 0.5 to 1 ug, and it was reverse transcribed with random hexamers. In TCRdb, the immunoSEQ multiplex PCR reads were re-called with MiXCR into one record per CDR3 protein. Of about 300,000 distinct CDR3 sequences listed, about 91% are singletons. Sequenced material: CD4+ T cells from PBMCs. The source of these receptors is a human donor with multiple sclerosis.

The chain uses TRBV2 and TRBJ2-4; 10 nucleotides line up with TRBD1. This CDR3 spans 15 amino acids. Losses at the gene ends were 3 bases for V and 3 bases for J; bases not matched to a gene: 2. CDR1 is SNHLY and CDR2 is FYNNEI in the germline V gene. The CDR3 nucleotides are TGTGCCAGCAGTGACCGGACAGGGGGCAAAAACATTCAGTACTTC. This encodes CASSDRTGGKNIQYF.

This chain connects TRBV12-5 to TRBJ1-1, with D uncertain. V shed 3 bases and J shed 1 base, with 9 bases lying between them. This CDR3 region has 14 residues. Germline-derived CDR1 and CDR2 are LGHNT and FRNRAP. CDR3 in DNA: TGTGCTAGTGGTTTCGGCCGAGGGAACACTGAAGCTTTCTTT. This codes for CASGFGRGNTEAFF.

This chain uses TRBV29-1 with TRBJ2-3, with D perhaps TRBD1 (6 bases). CDR3 length: 13 amino acids. Per the germline V gene, CDR1 is SQVTM and CDR2 is ANQGSEA. V was cut by 6 bases and J by 1 base, with 11 bases left in between. The CDR3 region has the DNA TGCAGCGTCACCCCAGGGGGCACAGATACGCAGTATTTT. Translated: CSVTPGGTDTQYF.

V gene TRBV18 combines with J gene TRBJ1-2; TRBD1 matches 7 bases. This CDR3 region has 14 residues. The junction had 9 bases not matched to a gene; V was cut back by 3 bases and J by 8 bases. Germline CDR1 KGHSH, CDR2 LQKENI. CDR3 sequence: CASSPPGQRDGYTF. The CDR3, as DNA: TGTGCCAGCTCACCCCCGGGACAGAGAGACGGCTACACCTTC. Variable domain in full (rest from reference TRBV18 and TRBJ1-2): NAGVMQNPRHLVRRRGQEARLRCSPMKGHSHVYWYRQLPEEGLKFMVYLQKENIIDESGMPKERFSAEFPKEGPSILRIQQVVRGDSAAYFCASSPPGQRDGYTFGSGTRLTVV.

This chain joins TRBV4-1 and TRBJ2-3, with 9 positions matching TRBD2. The CDR3 spans 18 residues. With 0 bases clipped from V and 5 bases from J, the junction kept 12 bases outside the gene matches. Per the germline V gene, CDR1 is MGHRA and CDR2 is YSYEKL. DNA for the CDR3: TGCGCCAGCAGCCAAGATATGACCGTAGCGGGAGATGAAGATACGCAGTATTTT. This encodes CASSQDMTVAGDEDTQYF.

This chain uses TRBV29-1 with TRBJ2-2, with a tentative D call TRBD2 (6 bases). The V end was cut by 7 bases, the J end by 6 bases, with 15 bases between. Per the germline V gene, CDR1 is SQVTM and CDR2 is ANQGSEA. CDR3 length equals 13 residues. The CDR3 coding sequence is TGCAGCGGGCGCCTGGGGGGAGCCGGGGAGCTGTTTTTT. Its protein product is CSGRLGGAGELFF.

V usage is TRBV11-2 and J usage is TRBJ1-2; D is undetermined. The length of the CDR3 is 16 residues. Trimming removed 5 bases from V and 6 bases from J, with 22 bases in between. From germline, CDR1 is SGHAT and CDR2 FQNNGV. The CDR3 region has the DNA TGTGCCAGCAGCCCGGTCGAGGCTGGAGGGTACCATGGCTACACCTTC. Its translation: CASSPVEAGGYHGYTF.

The chain carries TRBV20-1 and TRBJ1-2; D is undetermined. Per germline, CDR1 DFQATT and CDR2 SNEGSKA (reference sequence). CDR3 length equals 13 residues. The germline V and J ends were trimmed by 6 bases and 4 bases, with 15 bases remaining between them. CDR3 amino acids: CSARSSSTYGYTF. CDR3 nucleotides: TGCAGTGCCAGATCGTCGTCCACCTATGGCTACACCTTC.

The chain combines TRBV20-1 with TRBJ2-7, with 13 bases lining up with TRBD2. With V trimmed by 6 bases and J by 2 bases, 7 bases remained unmatched. Germline CDR1 is DFQATT and CDR2 is SNEGSKA (reference sequence). The CDR3 covers 15 residues. CDR3 sequence: CSAKGLAGRPYEQYF. The CDR3 region has the DNA TGCAGTGCCAAGGGACTAGCGGGACGCCCCTACGAGCAGTACTTC.

The chain recombines TRBV14 with TRBJ1-4; TRBD1 agrees at 8 bases. CDR1 and CDR2 from the germline V gene are SGHDN and FVKESK. The CDR3 loop spans 18 amino acids. The V segment lost 3 bases and the J segment 0 bases; nucleotides outside the gene matches: 9. Written as DNA, the CDR3 is TGTGCCAGCAGCCATGGACAGGGATCGGCCCCAACTAATGAAAAACTGTTTTTT. Translating gives CASSHGQGSAPTNEKLFF.

The rearrangement joins TRBV12-3 or TRBV12-4 to TRBJ2-5; TRBD1 matches 7 bases. J lost 4 bases, V lost 8 bases, and 7 bases had no gene match. The CDR3 totals 13 residues. CDR3 bases: TGTGCCAGCCTGAGACAGGGCTCAGAGACCCAGTACTTC. This translates into CASLRQGSETQYF.

This chain connects TRBV18 to TRBJ2-2; D uncertain. CDR1 is KGHSH, CDR2 LQKENI, per germline. V shed 3 bases and J shed 9 bases, with 14 bases lying between them. CDR3 length equals 14 residues. The CDR3 DNA is TGTGCCAGCTCACCCCCGTTGACTGAGAGGGAGCTGTTTTTT. It is translated as CASSPPLTERELFF.

The chain combines TRBV2 with TRBJ2-1; TRBD2 matches at 10 bases. J was trimmed by 9 bases and V by 4 bases; bases with no gene match: 9. The germline CDR1 and CDR2 sequences are SNHLY and FYNNEI. The CDR3 consists of 15 residues. CDR3 coding DNA: TGTGCCAGCAGTGTAACTAGCGGGATCCCCGGTGAGCAGTTCTTC. Translating it yields CASSVTSGIPGEQFF.

This clonotype was seen once. The chain couples TRBV7-2 to TRBJ2-3, with TRBD2 matching over 7 bases. CDR3 length: 17 residues. V lost 5 bases and J lost 4; bases outside the gene matches: 15. CDR1 and CDR2 from the germline V gene are SGHTA and FQGNSA. Written as DNA, the CDR3 is TGTGCCAGCAGCACCCGAGCGGGACCCCAGTTCGCAGATACGCAGTATTTT. It is translated as CASSTRAGPQFADTQYF.

The chain has TRBV11-3 and TRBJ2-1, with D possibly TRBD1 on 6 matching bases. The ends were cut back, 7 bases at V and 5 bases at J, with 15 bases in the middle. This CDR3 region has 14 residues. In germline, CDR1 is SGHNT, CDR2 YENEEA. Here the CDR3 reads CASTPGEIHNEQFF. CDR3 nucleotide sequence: TGTGCCAGCACCCCAGGGGAGATACACAATGAGCAGTTCTTC.

The rearrangement uses TRBV6-6 and TRBJ1-2, with D possibly TRBD1 on 5 matching bases. The V end lost 4 bases, the J end lost 1 base, and 7 bases lay between the germline ends. CDR1 is MNHNY and CDR2 is SVGAGI in the germline V gene (reference sequence). The CDR3 is made up of 13 amino acids. The CDR3 region has the DNA TGTGCCAGCAGTTCTGGGGGTAACTATGGCTACACCTTC. It is translated as CASSSGGNYGYTF.

This chain links TRBV7-6 with TRBJ2-5; no reliable D call. The CDR3 spans 14 residues. Germline CDR1 reads SGHVS; CDR2 reads FNYEAQ. V was shortened by 3 bases and J by 0 bases, with 8 bases between the two germline ends. CDR3 amino acids: CASSFRLDQETQYF. In DNA form, the CDR3 reads TGTGCCAGCAGCTTCAGGCTAGACCAAGAGACCCAGTACTTC. Based on the CDR3 plus reference TRBV7-6 and TRBJ2-5, the full variable domain is GAGVSQSPRYKVTKRGQDVALRCDPISGHVSLYWYRQALGQGPEFLTYFNYEAQQDKSGLPNDRFSAERPEGSISTLTIQRTEQRDSAMYRCASSFRLDQETQYFGPGTRLLVL.

The rearrangement links TRBV19 to TRBJ2-1; TRBD2 aligns across 8 bases. The V and J ends lost 5 bases and 4 bases, in that order; junction bases with no gene match: 10. The V gene's germline CDR1 is LNHDA and CDR2 SQIVND (reference sequence). This CDR3 spans 16 amino acids. The CDR3 here is CASSPIAGPAYNEQFF. The CDR3, as DNA: TGTGCCAGTAGTCCTATAGCGGGACCAGCGTACAATGAGCAGTTCTTC.

The chain links TRBV7-9 to TRBJ1-6; D gene uncertain. V was clipped by 6 bases and J by 8 bases, with 8 bases between them. Germline CDR1 and CDR2: SEHNR and FQNEAQ (reference sequence). The CDR3 sequence is 12 residues long. This chain's CDR3 is CASRNEYSPLHF. The CDR3 DNA reads as TGTGCCAGCAGGAATGAATATTCACCCCTCCACTTT.

The chain has TRBV5-5 and TRBJ1-1; D is uncertain. The length of the CDR3 is 15 residues. V lost 4 bases, J lost 1 base, and 14 bases lay in between. CDR1 and CDR2 (germline): SGHKS, YYEKEE (reference sequence). Here the CDR3 reads CASSPDGAANTEAFF. CDR3 sequence (DNA): TGTGCCAGCAGCCCTGACGGAGCAGCGAACACTGAAGCTTTCTTT.

The rearrangement links TRBV6-6 to TRBJ1-4; D is unclear. The CDR3 extends over 12 amino acids. V lost 5 bases and J 8 bases, leaving 9 bases between the germline ends. Germline V lookup: CDR1 MNHNY, CDR2 SVGAGI (reference sequence). The chain's CDR3 is CASSQPAEKLFF. The CDR3 coding sequence is TGTGCCAGCAGTCAACCAGCCGAAAAACTGTTTTTT.

The V gene is TRBV20-1, the J gene TRBJ1-1, with D maybe TRBD1 (6 bases). CDR1 and CDR2 (germline): DFQATT, SNEGSKA (reference sequence). The CDR3 spans 13 residues. The V gene lost 6 bases and the J gene lost 1 base, with 12 bases spanning the gap. The CDR3 is CSAENRENTEAFF. As DNA, the CDR3 is TGCAGTGCCGAAAACAGGGAGAACACTGAAGCTTTCTTT.

The J gene is TRBJ1-1, the V gene TRBV6-2 or TRBV6-3; 7 nucleotides agree with TRBD1. CDR1 and CDR2 from the germline V gene are MNHEY and SVGEGT. This CDR3 comprises 16 residues. V shed 5 bases, J shed 2 bases, and the junction held 11 bases outside the gene matches. The DNA for the CDR3 is TGTGCCAGCAGTACGAGGGGGCCCACCAAAAACACTGAAGCTTTCTTT. It translates to CASSTRGPTKNTEAFF.

This chain joins TRBV5-6 and TRBJ2-2; D gene uncertain. The CDR3 is 14 residues long. Trimming took off 4 bases at V and 4 bases at J, with 11 bases between the two ends. Germline V gives CDR1 SGHDT, CDR2 YYEEEE. The CDR3 is CASSPRTLTGELFF. The CDR3 bases are TGTGCCAGCAGCCCGCGGACCCTCACCGGGGAGCTGTTTTTT.

This clonotype appeared a single time. The V and J genes are TRBV20-1 and TRBJ1-1, with D perhaps TRBD1 (5 bases). The CDR3 runs to 14 residues. Trimming took 6 bases from V and 5 from J, leaving 19 bases between them. Germline assignment: CDR1 DFQATT and CDR2 SNEGSKA (reference sequence). Written as DNA, the CDR3 is TGCAGTGCCCAACCGGGGGGGGTCTGGACTGAAGCTTTCTTT. It yields the protein CSAQPGGVWTEAFF.

The CDR3 DNA sequence: TGTGCCAGCAGTTACTCGTTGGGACAGGGGACTGAAGCTTTCTTT. Its protein product is CASSYSLGQGTEAFF. The V gene is TRBV6-6, the J gene TRBJ1-1, with 10 bases fitting TRBD1. The CDR3 covers 15 residues. CDR1 is MNHNY and CDR2 is SVGAGI in the germline V gene (reference sequence). After removal of 0 bases from V and 5 bases from J, the junction contained 3 bases not matched to a gene.

This rearrangement joins TRBV7-9 to TRBJ2-2; possible D gene TRBD1, 6 bases. Germline V gene data show CDR1 as SEHNR and CDR2 as FQNEAQ (reference sequence). The V gene lost 4 bases and the J gene lost 6 bases, with 9 bases spanning the gap. The CDR3 has 13 amino acids. The CDR3 protein is CASSSTGPGELFF. In nucleotides, the CDR3 is TGTGCCAGCAGCTCCACAGGGCCCGGGGAGCTGTTTTTT.

J is TRBJ2-7 and V is TRBV6-1, with 8 positions matching TRBD2. The CDR3 totals 14 residues. V dropped 8 bases and J dropped 8; count of bases not matched to a gene: 14. CDR1 MNHNS and CDR2 SASEGT come from the germline V gene. CDR3 bases: TGTGCCAGCCTAACTACAGCGGGAGTCTCCAAGCAGTACTTC. Its protein product is CASLTTAGVSKQYF.

J is TRBJ2-7 and V is TRBV4-2; no firm D call. In germline, CDR1 is LGHNA, CDR2 YNFKEQ. The CDR3 consists of 14 residues. V was cut by 0 bases and J by 7 bases, with 13 bases left in between. The CDR3 sequence: CASSQELRHEEQYF. The CDR3 DNA reads TGTGCCAGCAGCCAAGAATTGAGACACGAGGAGCAGTACTTC.